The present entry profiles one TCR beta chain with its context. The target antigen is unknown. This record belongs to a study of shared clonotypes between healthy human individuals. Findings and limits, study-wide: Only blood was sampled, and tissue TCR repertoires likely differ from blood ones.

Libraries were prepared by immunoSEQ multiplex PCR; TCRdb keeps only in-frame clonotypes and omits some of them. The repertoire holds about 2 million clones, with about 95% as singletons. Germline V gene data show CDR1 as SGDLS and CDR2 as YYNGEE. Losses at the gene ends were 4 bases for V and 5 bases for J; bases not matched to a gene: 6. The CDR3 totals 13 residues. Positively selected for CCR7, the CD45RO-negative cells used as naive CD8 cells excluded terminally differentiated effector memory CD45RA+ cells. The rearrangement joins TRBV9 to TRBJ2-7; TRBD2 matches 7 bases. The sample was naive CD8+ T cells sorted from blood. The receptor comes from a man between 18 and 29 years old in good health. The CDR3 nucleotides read TGTGCCAGCAGCACGGGCGGGAGAAACGAGCAGTACTTC. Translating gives CASSTGGRNEQYF. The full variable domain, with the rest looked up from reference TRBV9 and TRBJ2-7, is DSGVTQTPKHLITATGQRVTLRCSPRSGDLSVYWYQQSLDQGLQFLIQYYNGEERAKGNILERFSAQQFPDLHSELNLSSLELGDSALYFCASSTGGRNEQYFGPGTRLTVT.